Listed below are T cell receptor beta chains from one sample, sequenced in a study of cytomegalovirus exposure and HLA in healthy donors. Sequencing was performed with immunoSEQ multiplex PCR; in TCRdb, only in-frame clones are kept and a portion is missing. The data contain about 360,000 clones, 86% of them seen just once; the ten biggest clones take up roughly 0.82%. Sequenced material: PBMCs. Receptors were obtained from a woman between 18 and 29 years old in good health and CMV-seronegative. Each CDR3 is given with its conserved first and last residue. The order of the fields is J gene, clone size, D gene, CDR3 length, V gene, CDR3 protein, CDR3 DNA. D genes are given only for firm matches. Where a row states a size, it is once, few, many or the class of an expanded clone; other rows omit it.

TRBJ1-2 | NA | TRBD1 | 12 | TRBV27 | CASSMTGDGYTF | TGTGCCAGCAGTATGACAGGGGATGGCTACACCTTC
TRBJ2-5 | NA | TRBD2 | 15 | TRBV10-2 | CASRGTSGMGETQYF | TGCGCCAGCAGAGGGACTAGCGGGATGGGGGAGACCCAGTACTTC
TRBJ1-5 | NA | NA | 15 | TRBV5-4 | CASSFPSKYREPQHF | TGTGCCAGCAGCTTCCCCTCAAAATACAGGGAGCCCCAGCATTTT
TRBJ2-3 | once | TRBD2 | 15 | TRBV19 | CASSMVAGTPDTQYF | TGTGCCAGTAGTATGGTAGCGGGGACTCCAGATACGCAGTATTTT
TRBJ1-1 | NA | NA | 14 | TRBV5-1 | CASSLWSMNTEAFF | TGCGCCAGCAGCTTGTGGAGCATGAACACTGAAGCTTTCTTT
TRBJ2-1 | NA | NA | 13 | TRBV6-5 | CASSYILGSREFF | TGTGCCAGCAGTTACATCCTTGGCTCTCGGGAGTTCTTC
TRBJ2-2 | NA | NA | 13 | TRBV2 | CASTLLATGELFF | TGTGCCAGCACCTTACTAGCTACCGGGGAGCTGTTTTTT
TRBJ2-1 | NA | TRBD2 | 18 | TRBV25-1 | CASSDYGGLAGSYNEQFF | TGTGCCAGCAGTGACTACGGAGGACTAGCGGGGTCCTACAATGAGCAGTTCTTC
TRBJ1-4 | NA | NA | 13 | TRBV29-1 | CSVVVRANEKLFF | TGCAGCGTCGTTGTGCGGGCCAATGAAAAACTGTTTTTT
TRBJ2-4 | NA | TRBD2 | 15 | TRBV4-2 | CASSQSRTSSLVQYF | TGTGCCAGCAGCCAATCACGGACTAGCTCGTTGGTTCAGTACTTC
TRBJ1-4 | NA | NA | 15 | TRBV27 | CASSLGSPEGEKLFF | TGTGCCAGCAGTTTAGGATCGCCTGAGGGTGAAAAACTGTTTTTT
TRBJ2-7 | NA | NA | 13 | TRBV19 | CASSPYHSYEQYF | TGTGCCAGTAGTCCCTACCACTCCTACGAGCAGTACTTC
TRBJ2-7 | NA | TRBD2 | 16 | TRBV12-5 | CASALAPGGGSYEQYF | TGTGCTAGTGCCCTCGCCCCGGGGGGAGGCTCCTACGAGCAGTACTTC
TRBJ1-1 | NA | NA | 12 | TRBV5-5 | CASKAGHTEAFF | TGTGCCAGCAAGGCAGGGCACACTGAAGCTTTCTTT
TRBJ2-2 | NA | NA | 18 | TRBV7-7 | CASRPQLTGTENTGELFF | TGTGCCAGCAGACCACAGCTAACAGGAACCGAGAACACCGGGGAGCTGTTTTTT
TRBJ1-2 | NA | NA | 15 | TRBV28 | CASSRTSRSNYGYTF | TGTGCCAGCAGCCGTACGAGCAGGTCTAACTATGGCTACACCTTC
TRBJ2-1 | NA | TRBD2 | 16 | TRBV5-1 | CASSLAPLAGNNEQFF | TGCGCCAGCAGCTTGGCCCCGCTAGCGGGGAACAATGAGCAGTTCTTC
TRBJ2-5 | NA | TRBD2 | 15 | TRBV5-4 | CASSLTSAYQETQYF | TGTGCCAGCAGCTTGACTAGCGCGTACCAAGAGACCCAGTACTTC
TRBJ1-5 | NA | NA | 13 | TRBV11-2 | CASSSQAGQPQHF | TGTGCCAGCAGCTCCCAAGCAGGTCAGCCCCAGCATTTT
TRBJ1-2 | few | NA | 13 | TRBV7-8 | CASSLGGGYGYTF | TGTGCCAGCAGCTTAGGAGGAGGGTATGGCTACACCTTC
TRBJ2-7 | NA | TRBD2 | 15 | TRBV28 | CASSLVAGGIYEQYF | TGTGCCAGCAGTTTGGTAGCGGGGGGGATATACGAGCAGTACTTC
TRBJ2-1 | NA | NA | 14 | TRBV28 | CASSLIGERHEQFF | TGTGCCAGCAGTTTAATCGGGGAGCGTCATGAGCAGTTCTTC
TRBJ1-1 | NA | NA | 16 | TRBV9 | CASSEGLGRKNTEAFF | TGTGCCAGCAGCGAGGGGTTGGGGCGGAAGAACACTGAAGCTTTCTTT
TRBJ1-3 | NA | NA | 13 | TRBV6-5 | CASRSTGGNTIYF | TGTGCCAGCCGATCGACAGGAGGAAACACCATATATTTT
TRBJ2-1 | NA | NA | 15 | TRBV6-1 | CASSEQRVGWNEQFF | TGTGCCAGCAGTGAGCAGCGGGTAGGTTGGAATGAGCAGTTCTTC
TRBJ2-3 | NA | NA | 16 | TRBV6-1 | CASSEALADGTDTQYF | TGTGCCAGCAGTGAAGCACTAGCAGACGGCACAGATACGCAGTATTTT
TRBJ1-5 | NA | NA | 15 | TRBV28 | CASSPPLVWSQPQHF | TGTGCCAGCAGTCCCCCCTTAGTCTGGAGTCAGCCCCAGCATTTT
TRBJ2-3 | NA | TRBD2 | 19 | TRBV9 | CASSNYGTSGRLSTDTQYF | TGTGCCAGCAGCAACTACGGGACTAGCGGGAGGCTAAGCACAGATACGCAGTATTTT
TRBJ2-7 | few | TRBD2 | 15 | TRBV6-1 | CASLEGTRSPYEQYF | TGTGCCAGCCTTGAAGGGACTAGATCCCCCTACGAGCAGTACTTC
TRBJ2-2 | NA | NA | 12 | TRBV30 | CAWALRVGELFF | TGTGCCTGGGCCCTTCGGGTCGGGGAGCTGTTTTTT
TRBJ2-7 | NA | NA | 11 | TRBV29-1 | CSVADTYEQYF | TGCAGCGTTGCGGACACGTACGAGCAGTACTTC
TRBJ1-2 | once | NA | 16 | TRBV7-9 | CASSQVRDTTNYGYTF | TGTGCCAGCAGCCAAGTACGGGACACAACTAACTATGGCTACACCTTC
TRBJ2-4 | NA | NA | 15 | TRBV6-1 | CASRRWELAKNIQYF | TGTGCCAGCAGGAGGTGGGAGCTAGCCAAAAACATTCAGTACTTC
TRBJ2-6 | NA | TRBD1 | 16 | TRBV7-9 | CASSLAPGQVNNVLTF | TGTGCCAGCAGCTTAGCCCCTGGACAGGTCAACAACGTCCTGACTTTC
TRBJ1-2 | NA | TRBD1 | 13 | TRBV7-9 | CASSPGQNYGYTF | TGTGCCAGCAGCCCGGGACAGAACTATGGCTACACCTTC
TRBJ2-1 | NA | NA | 14 | TRBV29-1 | CSVDRGSSYNEQFF | TGCAGCGTAGACCGCGGAAGCTCCTACAATGAGCAGTTCTTC
TRBJ2-3 | NA | TRBD2 | 15 | TRBV6-5 | CASSYREGNTDTQYF | TGTGCCAGCAGTTACCGGGAGGGTAACACAGATACGCAGTATTTT
TRBJ2-1 | NA | NA | 17 | TRBV11-2 | CASSSPLTRDSYNEQFF | TGTGCCAGCAGCTCGCCCCTTACTAGGGACTCCTACAATGAGCAGTTCTTC
TRBJ2-5 | NA | NA | 16 | TRBV11-2 | CASSEMPLLLRETQYF | TGTGCCAGCAGCGAAATGCCACTCTTACTGAGGGAGACCCAGTACTTC
TRBJ2-7 | NA | TRBD2 | 14 | TRBV4-1 | CASSQVGGSYEQYF | TGCGCCAGCAGCCAAGTGGGCGGGAGCTACGAGCAGTACTTC
TRBJ2-1 | NA | TRBD2 | 16 | TRBV5-4 | CASSLVSGGSYNEQFF | TGTGCCAGCAGCTTAGTTAGCGGGGGGTCTTACAATGAGCAGTTCTTC
TRBJ1-1 | NA | NA | 15 | TRBV6-1 | CASSEWAGMNTEAFF | TGTGCCAGCAGTGAATGGGCAGGGATGAACACTGAAGCTTTCTTT
TRBJ1-1 | NA | NA | 15 | TRBV7-3 | CASSPGVYVNTEAFF | TGTGCCAGCAGTCCAGGGGTTTATGTGAACACTGAAGCTTTCTTT
TRBJ2-1 | NA | TRBD2 | 19 | TRBV7-6 | CASSFTPGLAGESYNEQFF | TGTGCCAGCAGCTTTACGCCGGGACTAGCGGGAGAATCATACAATGAGCAGTTCTTC
TRBJ1-2 | NA | NA | 18 | TRBV7-9 | CASSLGPGLTEGLGGYTF | TGTGCCAGCAGCTTAGGGCCGGGACTGACTGAGGGGCTAGGCGGCTACACCTTC
TRBJ2-5 | NA | TRBD1 | 15 | TRBV2 | CASSLTGVFGETQYF | TGTGCCAGCAGCTTGACAGGGGTGTTTGGTGAGACCCAGTACTTC
TRBJ1-1 | NA | TRBD1 | 15 | TRBV7-9 | CASSPRTGRNTEAFF | TGTGCCAGCAGTCCTCGGACAGGGAGGAACACTGAAGCTTTCTTT